The rows below give T cell receptor beta chains drawn from one sample of a study of blood T cell repertoires in COVID-19. The data were produced by immunoSEQ multiplex PCR, yet TCRdb's version contains in-frame clones alone and is incomplete. The profile shows nearly 250,000 clones, approximately 84% of them singletons. Sequencing was done on a sample of peripheral blood. The receptor source for this set is a woman of 80 years or more with acute or convalescent COVID-19. CDR3s include the opening cysteine and the closing phenylalanine or tryptophan. Fields, in order: J gene, V gene, clone size, D gene, CDR3 DNA, CDR3 protein. A D gene is named only where the DNA matches it firmly. Part of the rows lack a size; the others show once, few, many or a class for expanded clones.

TRBJ1-5 TRBV7-2 - TRBD1 TGTGCCAGCAGCCGGGACAGGGGCGGGGATCAGCCCCAGCATTTT CASSRDRGGDQPQHF
TRBJ1-5 TRBV7-6 - - TGTGCCAGCAGCCTACTATCCGGGAGCAATCAGCCCCAGCATTTT CASSLLSGSNQPQHF
TRBJ1-5 TRBV19 - TRBD1 TGTGCCAGTAGTACGACAGGGAGAGGTCAGCCCCAGCATTTT CASSTTGRGQPQHF
TRBJ2-3 TRBV4-2 - TRBD2 TGTGCCAGCAGCCAAGAGGTCACTAGCGGGGGGTTCACAGATACGCAGTATTTT CASSQEVTSGGFTDTQYF
TRBJ1-3 TRBV4-3 - TRBD1 TGCGCCAGCAGCCAAGGCCGACAGGGGTGGACTGGAAACACCATATATTTT CASSQGRQGWTGNTIYF
TRBJ2-5 TRBV5-4 - TRBD2 TGTGCCAGCAGCCTAAATAGCGGGAGCGGGCAAGAGACCCAGTACTTC CASSLNSGSGQETQYF
TRBJ2-2 TRBV7-8 - TRBD2 TGTGCCAGCAGCCCCCGGCTAGCGGGGGGGCCTGACACCGGGGAGCTGTTTTTT CASSPRLAGGPDTGELFF
TRBJ1-6 TRBV5-1 many - TGCGCCAGCCGCCAATCTGGAGGCTCGAGTAATTCACCCCTCCACTTT CASRQSGGSSNSPLHF
TRBJ1-2 TRBV5-6 - - TGTGCCAGCAGCCAAGGCGACAGGATGGCCTATGGCTACACCTTC CASSQGDRMAYGYTF
TRBJ2-5 TRBV7-3 - TRBD2 TGTGCCAGCAGCCCGGGACGAGTGGGGGGGGAGACCCAGTACTTC CASSPGRVGGETQYF
TRBJ2-1 TRBV5-1 - TRBD2 TGCGCCAGCAGCTGGGGACTAGCGGGCTCCTACAATGAGCAGTTCTTC CASSWGLAGSYNEQFF
TRBJ2-1 TRBV5-1 - TRBD1 TGCGCCAGCAGCCCGACAGGGATCTCTAGGAATGAGCAGTTCTTC CASSPTGISRNEQFF
TRBJ1-6 TRBV15 - - TGTGCCACCAGCCCGCGACAGAACTCACCCCTCCACTTT CATSPRQNSPLHF
TRBJ1-5 TRBV12-3/TRBV12-4 - - TGTGCCAGCAGTGCCAGAAGCAATCAGCCCCAGCATTTT CASSARSNQPQHF
TRBJ1-1 TRBV5-1 - TRBD1 TGCGCCAGCAGCTTGGGACAGGGGGCAGTCACTGAAGCTTTCTTT CASSLGQGAVTEAFF
TRBJ2-5 TRBV28 - - TGTGCCAGCACCGGCGGAGCCCAAGAGACCCAGTACTTC CASTGGAQETQYF
TRBJ2-5 TRBV11-1 few - TGTGCCAGCAGCTTAGGGGTGGGAGGCACCCGGGAGACCCAGTACTTC CASSLGVGGTRETQYF
TRBJ2-5 TRBV5-8 - TRBD2 TGTGCCAGCAGCTTGCAGCGGCGGGGGTACCAAGAGACCCAGTACTTC CASSLQRRGYQETQYF
TRBJ2-7 TRBV18 - TRBD1 TGTGCCAGCTCACGCGGACAGGATTACGAGCAGTACTTC CASSRGQDYEQYF
TRBJ2-2 TRBV9 - TRBD2 TGTGCCAGCAGCGTAGTGAGCGGGGCGAACACCGGGGAGCTGTTTTTT CASSVVSGANTGELFF
TRBJ1-1 TRBV18 - TRBD1 TGTGCCAGCTCACCAGCGAGACAGGGGACTGAAGCTTTCTTT CASSPARQGTEAFF
TRBJ1-5 TRBV18 - - TGTGCCAGCTCACCGGACAGTAATAGCAATCAGCCCCAGCATTTT CASSPDSNSNQPQHF
TRBJ2-1 TRBV7-2 once TRBD1 TGTGCCAGCAGACGGGACAGGCTAGGGGACAATGAGCAGTTCTTC CASRRDRLGDNEQFF
TRBJ1-5 TRBV18 - - TGTGCCAGCTCACCACAGGCCTCAAGGGCGGGTCAGCCCCAGCATTTT CASSPQASRAGQPQHF
TRBJ2-2 TRBV25-1 - - TGTGCCAGCAGTGTGGGGCGAAGTGACGGGGAGCTGTTTTTT CASSVGRSDGELFF
TRBJ2-1 TRBV19 - - TGTGCCAGTAGTAATGCGGGATCTCGTAATGAGCAGTTCTTC CASSNAGSRNEQFF
TRBJ2-5 TRBV6-5 - - TGTGCCAGCACAGACGGAGGGCGACAAGAGACCCAGTACTTC CASTDGGRQETQYF
TRBJ2-5 TRBV5-6 - TRBD1 TGTGCCAGCAGCGTCTGGACCATCTGGACAGGGCAAGAGACCCAGTACTTC CASSVWTIWTGQETQYF
TRBJ2-7 TRBV7-6 - - TGTGCCAGCAGCTTAGGCGGCGGGTACCCGGGGGAGCAGTACTTC CASSLGGGYPGEQYF
TRBJ2-3 TRBV27 - - TGTGCCAGCAGTTTAACTGGTCGAGCGTGGGATACGCAGTATTTT CASSLTGRAWDTQYF
TRBJ1-1 TRBV7-2 - - TGTGCCAGCAGCTTCAGGGCGCGCGGCACTGAAGCTTTCTTT CASSFRARGTEAFF
TRBJ2-3 TRBV5-1 once TRBD2 TGCGCCAGCAGCTTGGCACTAGCGGGGTGGAATACGCAGTATTTT CASSLALAGWNTQYF
TRBJ2-2 TRBV10-2 - TRBD1 TGCGCCAGCAGGGACAGGGACACCGGGGAGCTGTTTTTT CASRDRDTGELFF
TRBJ2-1 TRBV24-1 - TRBD2 TGTGCCACCGGGCGGGAGGGACTTAATAATGAGCAGTTCTTC CATGREGLNNEQFF
TRBJ1-3 TRBV15 - - TGTGCCACCAAGCAGGGAGGATCCGGAAACACCATATATTTT CATKQGGSGNTIYF
TRBJ2-2 TRBV10-3 - TRBD1 TGTGCCACCCGACAGGGGGCGAACACCGGGGAGCTGTTTTTT CATRQGANTGELFF
TRBJ1-2 TRBV11-2 - - TGTGCCAGCAGCTTAGACAGGGGAACTAACTATGGCTACACCTTC CASSLDRGTNYGYTF
TRBJ2-1 TRBV5-6 - TRBD2 TGTGCCAGCACCCCTGGACTAGCGGGATACAATGAGCAGTTCTTC CASTPGLAGYNEQFF
TRBJ2-5 TRBV6-5 - - TGTGCCACCACAGGGCTGGAGACCCAGTACTTC CATTGLETQYF
TRBJ2-7 TRBV19 - - TGTGCCAGTAGTATACGGGGTGCCAATAGCTACGAGCAGTACTTC CASSIRGANSYEQYF
TRBJ2-1 TRBV11-2 - - TGTGCCAGCAGCTCTTCGGGGATAGCCTGGAGGGATGAGCAGTTCTTC CASSSSGIAWRDEQFF
TRBJ2-7 TRBV5-6 - TRBD1 TGTGCCAGCAGCCTCACCCAGGGACAGGGGTACGAGCAGTACTTC CASSLTQGQGYEQYF
TRBJ1-1 TRBV10-3 - TRBD1 TGTGCCATCAGTGAACCCGGACAGGGGGTTTCTGAAGCTTTCTTT CAISEPGQGVSEAFF
TRBJ2-5 TRBV7-9 - - TGTGCCAGCAGCTTGGGTCCCGGGTTCTCCCAAGAGACCCAGTACTTC CASSLGPGFSQETQYF
TRBJ1-1 TRBV6-5 - - TGTGCCAGCAGAACTAGAGGGATGAACACTGAAGCTTTCTTT CASRTRGMNTEAFF
TRBJ2-5 TRBV5-1 - - TGCGCCAGCAGCTTGGAGGGGGCCCAGTACTTC CASSLEGAQYF
TRBJ1-2 TRBV4-1 - - TGCGCCAGCAGGCCTGGAGGGCAGAGGAGAGATGGCTACACCTTC CASRPGGQRRDGYTF
TRBJ2-1 TRBV7-2 - TRBD2 TGTGCCAGCAGCTTAGCTGCGGGGGGAACCTACAATGAGCAGTTCTTC CASSLAAGGTYNEQFF
TRBJ1-5 TRBV28 - - TGTGCCAGCAGTTTTACAGGAAATCAGCCCCAGCATTTT CASSFTGNQPQHF
TRBJ1-5 TRBV6-5 - TRBD1 TGTGCCAGCGGGTACACAGGGGACCAGCCCCAGCATTTT CASGYTGDQPQHF
TRBJ1-1 TRBV6-6 - TRBD1 TGTGCCAGCAGTTACTTGGACAGGGGCACTGAAGCTTTCTTT CASSYLDRGTEAFF
TRBJ2-1 TRBV2 - TRBD2 TGTGCCAGCAGCGTTCAACTAGCGTCCTCCTACAATGAGCAGTTCTTC CASSVQLASSYNEQFF
TRBJ1-2 TRBV4-3 few - TGCGCCAGCAGCCAAGATGGGCGGGGGGCAAGTGGCTACACCTTC CASSQDGRGASGYTF
TRBJ1-1 TRBV28 once - TGTGCCAGCAGTTTCTCGCGGCTGGGGAACACTGAAGCTTTCTTT CASSFSRLGNTEAFF